A selection of T cell receptor beta chains follows, all from one sample in a study of glioma-infiltrating T cells. TCRdb re-derived calls from the multiplex PCR reads in MiXCR, one entry per CDR3 protein. This table has about 210,000 distinct CDR3 sequences, about 31% appearing once. Sequenced sample: glioma tissue, nonneoplastic brain tissue, or PBMCs (not recorded which). The origin of the receptors is a human donor with low-grade glioma or glioblastoma, undergoing nonglioma brain surgery, or in good health (not recorded which). Both conserved end residues are part of each CDR3. Fields, in order: D gene, clone size, V gene, J gene, CDR3 protein, CDR3 DNA. A D gene is named only where the DNA matches it firmly. Rows give clone size only sometimes, using once, few, many, or a class for an expanded clone.

TRBD2	NA	TRBV5-1	TRBJ2-7	CASSFGLAGYEQYF	TGCGCCAGCAGCTTTGGGCTAGCGGGCTACGAGCAGTACTTC
TRBD1	few	TRBV18	TRBJ2-4	CASSPTGDIQYF	TGTGCCAGCTCACCAACAGGGGACATTCAGTACTTC
TRBD2	NA	TRBV6-1	TRBJ2-3	CASSSPGGRVTQYF	TGTGCCAGCAGTTCCCCGGGCGGGAGAGTTACGCAGTATTTT
NA	NA	TRBV19	TRBJ2-3	CASTDGTASTDTQYF	TGTGCCAGTACCGATGGTACAGCTAGCACAGATACGCAGTATTTT
NA	NA	TRBV30	TRBJ2-7	CAWRQGYEQYF	TGTGCCTGGAGGCAGGGTTACGAGCAGTACTTC
NA	NA	TRBV30	TRBJ2-7	CAWRATWPIPSEQYF	TGTGCCTGGAGGGCCACGTGGCCGATTCCCTCCGAGCAGTACTTC
TRBD2	many	TRBV4-3	TRBJ2-1	CASSQDSAGSYNEQFF	TGCGCCAGCAGCCAAGATTCAGCGGGATCCTACAATGAGCAGTTCTTC
TRBD2	many	TRBV7-3	TRBJ2-5	CASSASGRADQETQYF	TGTGCCAGCAGCGCAAGCGGGAGGGCGGACCAAGAGACCCAGTACTTC
TRBD2	NA	TRBV7-6	TRBJ2-3	CASSPLAGVADTRYF	TGTGCCAGCAGCCCTCTAGCGGGAGTGGCAGATACGCGGTATTTT
TRBD2	many	TRBV7-8	TRBJ2-2	CASSSTLAGVSGELFF	TGTGCCAGCAGCTCTACTCTAGCGGGAGTTTCCGGGGAGCTGTTTTTT
TRBD1	many	TRBV4-3	TRBJ1-2	CASSHTTGARDGYTF	TGCGCCAGCAGCCATACCACAGGGGCGAGGGATGGCTACACCTTC
TRBD2	NA	TRBV29-1	TRBJ2-1	CSLGGNWLAGGPSNEQFF	TGCAGCCTGGGGGGGAATTGGCTAGCGGGAGGGCCCTCAAATGAGCAGTTCTTC
NA	many	TRBV6-2/TRBV6-3	TRBJ2-7	CASSHRDIEQYF	TGTGCCAGCAGTCACCGGGACATAGAGCAGTACTTC
NA	NA	TRBV28	TRBJ2-5	CASSLGRQEIQYF	TGTGCCAGCAGTTTAGGACGGCAAGAGATCCAGTACTTC
NA	many	TRBV28	TRBJ1-5	CASSLVRNQPQHF	TGTGCCAGCAGTTTGGTAAGAAATCAGCCCCAGCATTTT
TRBD2	many	TRBV28	TRBJ2-3	CASSLQTSVWDSTDTQYF	TGTGCCAGCAGTTTACAGACTAGCGTGTGGGATAGCACAGATACGCAGTATTTT
NA	many	TRBV6-2/TRBV6-3	TRBJ2-1	CASIYRSPTYNEQFF	TGTGCCAGCATATACAGGTCTCCTACCTACAATGAGCAGTTCTTC
TRBD2	many	TRBV6-2/TRBV6-3	TRBJ2-7	CASSSHSSGISYEQYF	TGTGCCAGCAGTTCCCATTCGAGCGGGATCTCCTACGAGCAGTACTTC
NA	many	TRBV6-1	TRBJ2-3	CASRPEVGTDTQYF	TGTGCCAGCAGACCAGAGGTGGGCACAGATACGCAGTATTTT
TRBD2	many	TRBV28	TRBJ2-5	CASSPGTSGIRSETQYF	TGTGCCAGCAGCCCGGGGACTAGCGGGATTCGTTCAGAGACCCAGTACTTC
TRBD1	NA	TRBV19	TRBJ2-7	CASGRTGGYEQYF	TGTGCCAGTGGCCGGACAGGGGGCTACGAGCAGTACTTC
NA	few	TRBV12-3/TRBV12-4	TRBJ1-3	CASSSQTGKNTIYF	TGTGCCAGCAGTTCTCAGACAGGCAAAAACACCATATATTTT
TRBD1	once	TRBV27	TRBJ2-7	CASSYLNRGISYEQYF	TGTGCCAGCAGTTACCTTAACAGGGGGATCTCCTACGAGCAGTACTTC
TRBD1	NA	TRBV27	TRBJ1-2	CASSTDRGGYTF	TGTGCCAGCAGTACCGACAGGGGAGGCTACACCTTC
NA	many	TRBV4-1	TRBJ2-1	CASSQEKRHNEQFF	TGCGCCAGCAGCCAAGAAAAGCGGCACAATGAGCAGTTCTTC
NA	NA	TRBV5-1	TRBJ1-2	CASSSRDEKDYGYTF	TGCGCCAGCAGCTCCAGAGACGAAAAGGACTATGGCTACACCTTC
TRBD2	few	TRBV29-1	TRBJ2-7	CSVLVSSGSYEQYF	TGCAGCGTTTTAGTATCTAGCGGGAGTTACGAGCAGTACTTC
TRBD2	many	TRBV15	TRBJ2-1	CATSREAASGSYEQFF	TGTGCCACCAGCAGAGAAGCGGCTAGCGGGAGTTATGAGCAGTTCTTC
NA	many	TRBV4-1	TRBJ2-3	CASSQDFGSSTDTQYF	TGCGCCAGCAGCCAAGATTTCGGATCTAGCACAGATACGCAGTATTTT
TRBD2	NA	TRBV6-2/TRBV6-3	TRBJ2-1	CAWLTSSSYEQFF	TGTGCCTGGCTGACTAGCTCCTCCTACGAGCAGTTCTTC
NA	many	TRBV19	TRBJ1-5	CATAGTRQPQHF	TGTGCCACCGCCGGGACTCGGCAGCCCCAGCATTTT
TRBD2	NA	TRBV24-1	TRBJ2-1	CATSDYPGQGPGLAGINEQFF	TGTGCCACCAGTGATTACCCGGGACAGGGCCCCGGACTAGCGGGGATCAATGAGCAGTTCTTC
NA	many	TRBV6-1	TRBJ2-3	CASSTRQGAALTDTQYF	TGTGCCAGCAGTACGAGGCAGGGAGCAGCACTCACAGATACGCAGTATTTT
NA	many	TRBV24-1	TRBJ2-7	CATSVSGIEQYF	TGTGCCACCAGTGTGTCTGGGATCGAGCAGTACTTC
NA	many	TRBV7-6	TRBJ2-2	CASSQGRGSNTGELFF	TGTGCCAGCAGCCAGGGTCGGGGGAGCAACACCGGGGAGCTGTTTTTT
TRBD2	many	TRBV6-2/TRBV6-3	TRBJ2-7	CASSYGLAGYYEQYF	TGTGCCAGCAGTTACGGACTAGCGGGATACTACGAGCAGTACTTC
NA	NA	TRBV24-1	TRBJ2-1	CPTSETGAVAGGNQFF	TGTCCCACCAGTGAGACAGGGGCGGTCGCGGGAGGGAACCAGTTCTTC
NA	many	TRBV29-1	TRBJ2-7	CSVEDGGAYEQYF	TGCAGCGTTGAAGATGGCGGAGCCTACGAGCAGTACTTC
NA	NA	TRBV7-2	TRBJ2-7	CASSFVPGDTSYEQCF	TGTGCCAGCAGCTTTGTACCCGGGGACACCTCCTACGAGCAGTGCTTC
NA	many	TRBV2	TRBJ2-5	CATQQETQYF	TGTGCCACACAACAAGAGACCCAGTACTTC
NA	many	TRBV7-2	TRBJ1-3	CASSLTNSGNTIYF	TGTGCCAGCAGCCTCACCAACTCTGGAAACACCATATATTTT
NA	NA	TRBV3-1	TRBJ2-3	CASSPWTEPSPDTQYF	TGTGCCAGCAGCCCCTGGACTGAGCCTTCCCCAGATACGCAGTATTTT
NA	many	TRBV7-2	TRBJ1-2	CASSPSRQPSYGYTF	TGTGCCAGCAGCCCATCAAGACAGCCAAGCTATGGCTACACCTTC
TRBD2	many	TRBV14	TRBJ2-1	CASSQGAIAGFGEQFF	TGTGCCAGCAGCCAAGGTGCTATAGCGGGATTCGGAGAGCAGTTCTTC
NA	many	TRBV19	TRBJ1-5	CASSRENNQPQHF	TGTGCCAGTAGTCGAGAAAACAATCAGCCCCAGCATTTT
NA	many	TRBV24-1	TRBJ2-7	CATSARDSPYEQYF	TGTGCCACCAGTGCAAGGGACTCGCCCTACGAGCAGTACTTC